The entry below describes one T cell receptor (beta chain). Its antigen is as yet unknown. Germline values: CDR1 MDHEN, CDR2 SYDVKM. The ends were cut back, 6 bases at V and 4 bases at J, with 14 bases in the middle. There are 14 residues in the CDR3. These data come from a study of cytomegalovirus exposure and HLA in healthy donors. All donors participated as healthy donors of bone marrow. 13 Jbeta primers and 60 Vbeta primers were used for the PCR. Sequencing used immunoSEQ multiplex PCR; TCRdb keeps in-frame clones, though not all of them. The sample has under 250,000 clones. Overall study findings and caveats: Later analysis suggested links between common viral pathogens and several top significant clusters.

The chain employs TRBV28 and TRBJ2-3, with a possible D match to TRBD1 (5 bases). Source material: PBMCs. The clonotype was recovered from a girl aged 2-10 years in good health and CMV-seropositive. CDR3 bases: TGTGCCAGCAGCAACGACAGCCCCCCAGATACGCAGTATTTT. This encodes CASSNDSPPDTQYF.